The T cell receptor (beta chain) described here comes from a study of response to subunit inactivated influenza vaccine. General observations from the study: The authors proposed limited new T cell recruitment per seasonal influenza vaccination.

Germline V CDR1 and CDR2: SGHRS, YFSETQ. V lost 0 bases and J lost 3; bases outside the gene matches: 6. The CDR3 has 16 amino acids. TCRdb called the RT-PCR reads again in MiXCR, with one record for every CDR3 protein. The top ten hold about a tenth of the sample, which has about 530,000 distinct CDR3 sequences, over 9.5% seen once. The table lists this clonotype with a few counts. The antigen is undetermined. The sequenced sample was PBMCs from blood, obtained on the day of vaccination. The TCR was taken from a man in his fifties or sixties who received an inactivated influenza vaccine. V usage is TRBV5-1 and J usage is TRBJ2-1; 7 positions agree with TRBD1. CDR3 residues: CASSLAGTVGYNEQFF. The CDR3 bases are TGCGCCAGCAGCTTGGCCGGGACAGTAGGCTACAATGAGCAGTTCTTC.